The present T cell receptor beta chain was sequenced within a study of shared clonotypes between healthy human individuals. Measured with immunoSEQ multiplex PCR; TCRdb has only the in-frame clones, and not every one. The sample includes approximately 2.5 million clones, 80% to 95% seen only once; the top ten take 0.36%. In this sample, this clone turned up once. Its specificity is unknown. Study-level results: Collection of samples was limited to blood; tissue repertoires likely differ.

The CD4+ fraction was divided into a CD45RA+ naive subset and a CD45RA-negative memory subset. With V trimmed by 5 bases and J by 2 bases, 11 bases remained unmatched. CDR1 and CDR2 (germline): MNHEY, SMNVEV (reference sequence). The CDR3 consists of 16 residues. Sequencing was carried out using naive CD4+ T cells from PBMCs. Subset in this sample: CD45RA+ positively selected. This sequence was found in a man aged 18 to 35 in good health. Some clones in this sample may be carry-over from other donors' samples. The chain recombines TRBV27 with TRBJ2-7; the match to TRBD1 covers 8 bases. CDR3 DNA sequence: TGTGCCAGCAGTGAACAGAGGGTACAGGGGGCCTACGAGCAGTACTTC. Protein sequence: CASSEQRVQGAYEQYF.